Listed here is a single T cell receptor (beta chain). This entry belongs to a study of technical replicates of blood from a few donors. Generated by immunoSEQ multiplex PCR, the TCRdb table keeps only in-frame clones and is missing some. The sample yields about 94,000 clones, more than 90% seen once. Sequenced: T cells isolated from PBMCs. The sequence came from a human donor in good health.

The CDR3 sequence: CASRPGQAGYGYTF. In nucleotides, the CDR3 is TGTGCCAGCAGACCCGGACAGGCAGGGTATGGCTACACCTTC. The J gene is TRBJ1-2, the V gene TRBV5-8; 7 bases agree with TRBD1. This CDR3 comprises 14 residues. The V and J ends lost 5 bases and 5 bases, in that order; junction bases with no gene match: 9. Germline CDR1 is SGHTS and CDR2 is YDEGEE.